These 17 T cell receptor beta chains share one sample of origin, sequenced in a study of T cells in Graves' hyperthyroidism and ophthalmopathy. Amplification targeted TCR beta CDR3 regions from RNA transcripts. A first-round RT-PCR of the TCR CDR3 used the HTBI primer set. TCRdb recomputed calls from the multiplex PCR reads with MiXCR, one row per CDR3 protein. The sample carries some 140,000 distinct CDR3 sequences, about 20% recorded once. The sample taken for sequencing was blood. These receptors originate from a woman in her forties or fifties with Graves' hyperthyroidism that later progressed to Graves' ophthalmopathy.

At least ten counts were recorded for this clonotype. The chain couples TRBV18 to TRBJ2-2; D is ambiguous. The CDR3 runs to 15 residues. The V end was cut by 5 bases, the J end by 1 base, with 11 bases between. CDR1 is KGHSH, CDR2 LQKENI, per germline. CDR3 region: CASSSRGRNTGELFF. The CDR3 DNA follows: TGTGCCAGCTCAAGCCGTGGCAGGAACACCGGGGAGCTGTTTTTT.

The chain is built from TRBV15 and TRBJ2-1; D call uncertain. The CDR3 has 14 amino acids. V was clipped by 0 bases and J by 7 bases, with 10 bases between them. CDR1 is LNHNV and CDR2 is YYDKDF in the germline V gene (reference sequence). CDR3 in amino acids: CATSRDIGPNEQFF. The CDR3 DNA sequence: TGTGCCACCAGCAGAGATATAGGCCCAAATGAGCAGTTCTTC.

This clonotype was seen many times. V gene TRBV20-1 combines with J gene TRBJ2-5; weak D call: TRBD2 (6 bases). The CDR3 is 11 residues long. CDR1 DFQATT and CDR2 SNEGSKA come from the germline V gene (reference sequence). Trimming shortened V by 5 bases and J by 9 bases, and 13 bases separated the two germline ends. The CDR3 here is CSAARDSPQYF. As DNA, the CDR3 is TGCAGTGCTGCCCGGGACTCCCCCCAGTACTTC.

This clonotype was seen once. V gene TRBV4-1 combines with J gene TRBJ2-1; perhaps TRBD2 as D (5 bases). There are 15 residues in the CDR3. Germline CDR1 MGHRA, CDR2 YSYEKL. V dropped 0 bases and J dropped 8 bases, with 14 bases sitting between them. The CDR3 loop reads CASSQDGLPADEQFF. The CDR3 DNA sequence: TGCGCCAGCAGCCAAGACGGCCTACCAGCGGATGAGCAGTTCTTC.

This clonotype was seen ten or more times. The chain has TRBV28 and TRBJ1-3; tentatively, D is TRBD1 (5 bases). The V end was cut by 6 bases, the J end by 4 bases, with 19 bases between. CDR1 and CDR2 from the germline V gene are MDHEN and SYDVKM. This CDR3 comprises 16 residues. The CDR3: CASSVGGAGKGNTIYF. The DNA of the CDR3 is TGTGCCAGCAGCGTGGGGGGAGCAGGAAAAGGAAACACCATATATTTT.

This clonotype was recorded at least ten times. One end of the junction does not line up with germline, which may come from a read error. The chain uses TRBV6-5 and TRBJ2-7, with 8 bases aligning to TRBD2. The CDR3 totals 15 residues. The V gene's germline CDR1 is MNHEY and CDR2 SVGAGI. The CDR3 sequence is CASSYSASGPYEQYF. CDR3 in DNA: TGTGCCAGCAGCTACTCGGCTAGCGGGCCCTACGAGCAGTACTTC.

The V and J genes are TRBV11-2 and TRBJ1-2; D perhaps matches TRBD1 (5 bases). Trimming took 3 bases from V and 3 from J, leaving 14 bases between them. CDR1 and CDR2 from the germline V gene are SGHAT and FQNNGV. The CDR3 totals 15 residues. The CDR3 region has the DNA TGTGCCAGCAGCTTTGAAGACAGCCGGTACTATGGCTACACCTTC. Its translation is CASSFEDSRYYGYTF.

The chain recombines TRBV5-1 with TRBJ2-2; 11 bases match TRBD1. The J segment lost 2 bases and the V segment lost 5 bases, leaving 5 bases of the junction unmatched. The CDR3 totals 16 residues. The germline V gene encodes CDR1 SGHRS and CDR2 YFSETQ. CDR3 protein: CASRTGQGGNTGELFF. DNA for the CDR3: TGCGCCAGCAGAACGGGACAGGGGGGAAACACCGGGGAGCTGTTTTTT.

This clonotype was detected many times. This chain links TRBV2 with TRBJ1-1, with 8 positions matching TRBD1. This CDR3 is built from 20 residues. V trimming: 6 bases; J trimming: 2 bases; junction bases outside the gene matches: 23. From germline, CDR1 is SNHLY and CDR2 FYNNEI. CDR3 region: CASRPTGGQVLMRGNTEAFF. The DNA of the CDR3 is TGTGCCAGCAGACCCACGGGGGGACAGGTACTCATGAGGGGTAACACTGAAGCTTTCTTT.

This clonotype occurred a few times. This chain links TRBV5-1 with TRBJ1-3; possibly TRBD1 for D (6 bases). This CDR3 spans 14 amino acids. CDR1 and CDR2 from the germline V gene are SGHRS and YFSETQ. Trimming cost V 3 bases and J 0 bases, with 7 bases left between them. For the CDR3, the DNA is TGCGCCAGCAGCTCACAGGGCTCTGGAAACACCATATATTTT. Translation gives CASSSQGSGNTIYF.

This clonotype was recorded many times. The gene calls are TRBV6-5 and TRBJ1-2; 7 bases match TRBD1. The V gene end was trimmed by 0 bases and the J gene end by 8 bases; junction bases not matched to a gene: 3. Germline V gives CDR1 MNHEY, CDR2 SVGAGI. The CDR3 runs to 13 residues. CDR3 protein: CASSYSQGQGYTF. The CDR3, as DNA: TGTGCCAGCAGTTACTCGCAGGGACAGGGCTACACCTTC.

This clonotype was counted many times. The chain links TRBV12-3 or TRBV12-4 to TRBJ2-7; D possibly corresponds to TRBD2 (6 bases). The CDR3 has 15 amino acids. V gave up 6 bases and J gave up 7 bases, with 22 bases separating them. CDR3 sequence: CASSPTLAFETEQYF. Written as DNA, the CDR3 is TGTGCCAGCAGCCCTACTCTAGCGTTCGAAACGGAGCAGTACTTC.

In its sample, this clonotype was seen many times. CDR3 coding DNA: TGTGCCAGCAGCTTAGGGACTGGCACCGGGGAGCTGTTTTTT. This encodes CASSLGTGTGELFF. This chain links TRBV11-2 with TRBJ2-2, with D perhaps matching TRBD2 (5 bases). CDR1 and CDR2 (germline): SGHAT, FQNNGV. The CDR3 totals 14 residues. The V gene lost 1 base and the J gene lost 4 bases, with 7 bases spanning the gap.

The rearrangement joins TRBV3-1 to TRBJ2-7, with D tentatively TRBD2 (5 bases). V lost 0 bases and J lost 1, with 13 bases in between. The CDR3 has 16 amino acids. Per germline, CDR1 LGHDT and CDR2 YNNKEL (reference sequence). The CDR3 DNA reads TGTGCCAGCAGCCAAGAGCCGGGAAGGTTATCCTACGAGCAGTACTTC. Amino acids: CASSQEPGRLSYEQYF.

This clonotype showed up many times. The rearrangement links TRBV20-1 to TRBJ2-5; 10 bases agree with TRBD2. J gave up 1 base and V 5 bases, and 7 bases lay outside the gene matches. The CDR3 totals 15 residues. CDR1 DFQATT and CDR2 SNEGSKA come from the germline V gene (reference sequence). CDR3 sequence (DNA): TGCAGTGCTCCACTAGCGGGACGCCTCCAAGAGACCCAGTACTTC. This translates into CSAPLAGRLQETQYF.

The chain carries TRBV12-3 or TRBV12-4 and TRBJ1-1; unclear D gene. CDR3 length equals 13 residues. The V and J ends lost 7 bases and 0 bases respectively, with 9 bases between them. The CDR3, as DNA: TGTGCCAGCACCCGACAAGTGAACACTGAAGCTTTCTTT. Amino acid sequence: CASTRQVNTEAFF.

This clonotype has at least ten counts. The rearrangement links TRBV6-1 to TRBJ2-2, with TRBD2 as a possible D gene (5 bases). With 9 bases removed from V and 3 bases from J, the gap between germline ends came to 17 bases. The CDR3 loop spans 15 amino acids. Germline V lookup: CDR1 MNHNS, CDR2 SASEGT. CDR3 residues: CASRSLGSDTGELFF. The DNA of the CDR3 is TGTGCCAGTAGAAGTTTGGGGAGCGACACCGGGGAGCTGTTTTTT.